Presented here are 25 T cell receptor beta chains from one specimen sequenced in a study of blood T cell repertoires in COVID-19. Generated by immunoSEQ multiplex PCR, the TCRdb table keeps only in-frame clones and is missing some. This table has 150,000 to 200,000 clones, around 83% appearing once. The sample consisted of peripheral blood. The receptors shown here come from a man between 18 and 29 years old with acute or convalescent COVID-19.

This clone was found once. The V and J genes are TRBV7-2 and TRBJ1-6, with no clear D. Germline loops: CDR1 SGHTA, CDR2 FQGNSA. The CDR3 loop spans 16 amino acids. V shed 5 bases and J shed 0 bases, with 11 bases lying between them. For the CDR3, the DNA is TGTGCCAGCAGCCCTGAGGCGAGCTCCTATAATTCACCCCTCCACTTT. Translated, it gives CASSPEASSYNSPLHF. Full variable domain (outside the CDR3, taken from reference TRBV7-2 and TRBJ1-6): GAGVSQSPSNKVTEKGKDVELRCDPISGHTALYWYRQSLGQGLEFLIYFQGNSAPDKSGLPSDRFSAERTGGSVSTLTIQRTQQEDSAVYLCASSPEASSYNSPLHFGNGTRLTVT.

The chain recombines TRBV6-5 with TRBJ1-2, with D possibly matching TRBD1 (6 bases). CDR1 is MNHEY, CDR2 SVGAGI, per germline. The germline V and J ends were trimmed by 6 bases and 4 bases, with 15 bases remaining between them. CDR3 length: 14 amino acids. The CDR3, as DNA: TGTGCCAGCAGGGGGACATTTGGGCCCTATGGCTACACCTTC. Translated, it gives CASRGTFGPYGYTF.

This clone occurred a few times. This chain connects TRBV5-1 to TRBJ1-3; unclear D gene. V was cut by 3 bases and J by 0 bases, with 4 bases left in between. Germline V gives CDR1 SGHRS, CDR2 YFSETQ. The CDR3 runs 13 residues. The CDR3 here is CASSYTSGNTIYF. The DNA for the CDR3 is TGCGCCAGCAGCTACACCTCTGGAAACACCATATATTTT.

In nucleotides, the CDR3 is TGCGCCAGCAGCTTGGGGGTGGGCCCTCCTGAGGAAAAACTGTTTTTT. Amino acid sequence: CASSLGVGPPEEKLFF. The chain is built from TRBV5-1 and TRBJ1-4; D call uncertain. The V gene lost 0 bases and the J gene lost 8 bases, with 17 bases spanning the gap. Per germline, CDR1 SGHRS and CDR2 YFSETQ. CDR3 length: 16 amino acids.

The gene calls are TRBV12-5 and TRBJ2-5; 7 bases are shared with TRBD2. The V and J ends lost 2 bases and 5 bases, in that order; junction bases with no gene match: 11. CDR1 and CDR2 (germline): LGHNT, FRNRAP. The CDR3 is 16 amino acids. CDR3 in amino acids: CASGLRITAGGETQYF. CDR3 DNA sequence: TGTGCTAGTGGTTTGAGAATAACGGCCGGGGGGGAGACCCAGTACTTC.

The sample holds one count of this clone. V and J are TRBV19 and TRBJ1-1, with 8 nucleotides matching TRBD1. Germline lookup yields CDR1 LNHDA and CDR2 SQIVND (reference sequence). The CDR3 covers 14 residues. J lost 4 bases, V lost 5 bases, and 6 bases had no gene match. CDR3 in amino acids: CASSPRQGRTEAFF. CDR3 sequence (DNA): TGTGCCAGTAGTCCCCGACAGGGGCGCACTGAAGCTTTCTTT. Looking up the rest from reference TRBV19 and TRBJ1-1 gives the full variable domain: DGGITQSPKYLFRKEGQNVTLSCEQNLNHDAMYWYRQDPGQGLRLIYYSQIVNDFQKGDIAEGYSVSREKKESFPLTVTSAQKNPTAFYLCASSPRQGRTEAFFGQGTRLTVV.

The CDR3 loop reads CASSIGPNSPLHF. As DNA, the CDR3 is TGTGCCAGTAGTATTGGGCCGAATTCACCCCTCCACTTT. V gene TRBV19 combines with J gene TRBJ1-6; D call uncertain. The germline CDR1 and CDR2 sequences are LNHDA and SQIVND (reference sequence). CDR3 size: 13 residues. Trimming took off 3 bases at V and 7 bases at J, with 7 bases between the two ends.

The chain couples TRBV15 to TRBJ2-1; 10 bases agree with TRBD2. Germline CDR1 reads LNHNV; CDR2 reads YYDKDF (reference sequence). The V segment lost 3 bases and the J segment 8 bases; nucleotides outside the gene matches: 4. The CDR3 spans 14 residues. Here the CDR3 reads CATSRSGGAYEQFF. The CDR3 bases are TGTGCCACCAGCAGGAGCGGGGGGGCTTATGAGCAGTTCTTC.

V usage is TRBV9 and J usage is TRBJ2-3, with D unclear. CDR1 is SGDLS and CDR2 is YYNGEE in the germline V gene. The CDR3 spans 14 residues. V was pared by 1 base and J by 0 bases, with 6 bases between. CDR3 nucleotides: TGTGCCAGCAGCGTATTAACTAGCACAGATACGCAGTATTTT. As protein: CASSVLTSTDTQYF.

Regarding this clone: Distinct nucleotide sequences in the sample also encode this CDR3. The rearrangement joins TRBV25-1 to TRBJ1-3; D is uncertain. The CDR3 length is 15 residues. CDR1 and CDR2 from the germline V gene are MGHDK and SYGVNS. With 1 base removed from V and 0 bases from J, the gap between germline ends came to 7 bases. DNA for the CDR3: TGTGCCAGCAGTGAATGGGGAGGCTCTGGAAACACCATATATTTT. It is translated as CASSEWGGSGNTIYF. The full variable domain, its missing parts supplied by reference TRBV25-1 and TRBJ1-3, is EADIYQTPRYLVIGTGKKITLECSQTMGHDKMYWYQQDPGMELHLIHYSYGVNSTEKGDLSSESTVSRIRTEHFPLTLESARPSHTSQYLCASSEWGGSGNTIYFGEGSWLTVV.

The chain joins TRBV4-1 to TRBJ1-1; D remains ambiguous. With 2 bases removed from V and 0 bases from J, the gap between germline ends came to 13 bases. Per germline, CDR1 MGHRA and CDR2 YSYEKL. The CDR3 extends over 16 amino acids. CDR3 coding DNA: TGCGCCAGCAGCCAACCAACAAGATCTCTGAACACTGAAGCTTTCTTT. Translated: CASSQPTRSLNTEAFF.

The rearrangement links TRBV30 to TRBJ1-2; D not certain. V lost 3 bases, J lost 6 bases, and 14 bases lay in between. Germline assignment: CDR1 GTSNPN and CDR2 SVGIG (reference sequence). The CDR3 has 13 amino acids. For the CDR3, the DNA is TGTGCCTGGAGCCTACCGGTGAATCATGGCTACACCTTC. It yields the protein CAWSLPVNHGYTF.

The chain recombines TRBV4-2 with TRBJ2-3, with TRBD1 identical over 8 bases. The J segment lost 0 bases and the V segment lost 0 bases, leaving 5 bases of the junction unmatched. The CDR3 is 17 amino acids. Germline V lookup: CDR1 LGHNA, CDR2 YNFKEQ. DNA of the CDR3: TGTGCCAGCAGCCAAGATAGGACAGGGTCTAGCACAGATACGCAGTATTTT. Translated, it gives CASSQDRTGSSTDTQYF.

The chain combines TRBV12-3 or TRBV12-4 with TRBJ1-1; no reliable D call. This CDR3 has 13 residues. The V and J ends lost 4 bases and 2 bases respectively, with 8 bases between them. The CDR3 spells CASSSPENTEAFF. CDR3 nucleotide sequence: TGTGCCAGCAGTTCCCCAGAAAACACTGAAGCTTTCTTT.

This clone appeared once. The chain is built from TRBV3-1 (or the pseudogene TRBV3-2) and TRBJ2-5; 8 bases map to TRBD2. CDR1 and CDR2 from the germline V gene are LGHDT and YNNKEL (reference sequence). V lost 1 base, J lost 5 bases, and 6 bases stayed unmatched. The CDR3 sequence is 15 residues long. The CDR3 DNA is TGTGCCAGCAGCCAAGTTCTAGCGGGCTGGGAGACCCAGTACTTC. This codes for CASSQVLAGWETQYF.

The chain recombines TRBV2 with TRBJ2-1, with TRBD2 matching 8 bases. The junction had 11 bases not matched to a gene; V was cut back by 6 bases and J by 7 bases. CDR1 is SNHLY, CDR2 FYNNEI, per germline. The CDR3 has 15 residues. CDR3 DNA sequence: TGTGCCAGCAGGGCACCAGCGGGGGTTACTAATGAGCAGTTCTTC. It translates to CASRAPAGVTNEQFF.

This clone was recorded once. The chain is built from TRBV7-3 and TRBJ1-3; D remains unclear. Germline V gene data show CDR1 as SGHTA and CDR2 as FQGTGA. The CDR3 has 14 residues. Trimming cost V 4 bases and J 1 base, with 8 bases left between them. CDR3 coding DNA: TGTGCCAGCAGCTCGGGTGCTTCTGGAAACACCATATATTTT. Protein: CASSSGASGNTIYF.

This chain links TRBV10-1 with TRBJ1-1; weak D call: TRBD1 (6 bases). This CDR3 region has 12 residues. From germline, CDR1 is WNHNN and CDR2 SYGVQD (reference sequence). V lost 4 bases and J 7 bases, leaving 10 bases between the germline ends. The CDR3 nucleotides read TGCGCCAGCAGTGGGCTGGACAGTGAAGCTTTCTTT. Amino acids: CASSGLDSEAFF.

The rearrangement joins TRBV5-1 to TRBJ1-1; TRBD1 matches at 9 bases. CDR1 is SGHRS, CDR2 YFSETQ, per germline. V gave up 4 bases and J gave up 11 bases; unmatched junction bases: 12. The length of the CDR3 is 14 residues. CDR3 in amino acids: CASSGGQGPLGAFF. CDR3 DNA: TGCGCCAGCAGCGGGGGACAGGGCCCCTTGGGGGCTTTCTTT.

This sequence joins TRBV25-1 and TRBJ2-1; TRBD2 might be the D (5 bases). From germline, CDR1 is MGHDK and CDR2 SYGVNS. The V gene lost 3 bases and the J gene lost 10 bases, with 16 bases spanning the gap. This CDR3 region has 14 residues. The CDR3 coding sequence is TGTGCCAGCAGTGAGTCGTTGTTCGGCGGGGAGCAGTTCTTC. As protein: CASSESLFGGEQFF.

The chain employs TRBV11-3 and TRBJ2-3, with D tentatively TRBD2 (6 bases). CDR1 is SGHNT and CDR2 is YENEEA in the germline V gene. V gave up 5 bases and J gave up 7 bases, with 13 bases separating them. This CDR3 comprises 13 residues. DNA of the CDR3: TGTGCCAGCAGCCCCTGGGACTCCAATACGCAGTATTTT. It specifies CASSPWDSNTQYF.

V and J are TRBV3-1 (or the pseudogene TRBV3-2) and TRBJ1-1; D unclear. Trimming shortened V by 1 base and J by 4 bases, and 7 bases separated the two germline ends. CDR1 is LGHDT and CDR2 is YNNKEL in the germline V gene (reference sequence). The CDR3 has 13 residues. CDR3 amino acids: CASSQVRGTEAFF. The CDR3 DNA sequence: TGTGCCAGCAGCCAAGTTCGGGGCACTGAAGCTTTCTTT.

The CDR3 DNA reads TGTGCCAGCAGTGAGTCGGGGACTTATTCACCCCTCCACTTT. Translated: CASSESGTYSPLHF. The rearrangement uses TRBV25-1 and TRBJ1-6; weak D call: TRBD1 (5 bases). CDR1 and CDR2 (germline): MGHDK, SYGVNS. CDR3 length: 14 amino acids. With 3 bases removed from V and 8 bases from J, the gap between germline ends came to 11 bases.

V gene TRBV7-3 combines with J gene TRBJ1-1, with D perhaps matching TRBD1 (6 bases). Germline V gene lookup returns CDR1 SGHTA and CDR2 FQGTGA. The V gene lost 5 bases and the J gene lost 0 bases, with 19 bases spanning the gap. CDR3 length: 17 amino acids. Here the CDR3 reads CASSPHHAGAVNTEAFF. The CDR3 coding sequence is TGTGCCAGCAGCCCCCACCACGCGGGGGCGGTGAACACTGAAGCTTTCTTT.

CDR3 loop: CASSQGGGNQPQHF. In nucleotides, the CDR3 is TGTGCCAGCAGCCAAGGGGGGGGCAATCAGCCCCAGCATTTT. The chain combines TRBV3-1 (or the pseudogene TRBV3-2) with TRBJ1-5; tentative D call: TRBD1 (5 bases). The CDR3 is made up of 14 amino acids. Trimming stripped 1 base from V and 2 bases from J, with 6 bases between. Looked up from germline, CDR1 is LGHDT and CDR2 is YNNKEL (reference sequence).